Included here is one T cell receptor beta chain sequence, with context. What it binds is not known. The data belong to a study of T cell responses to AZD1222 COVID-19 vaccine. Here immunoSEQ multiplex PCR was the method, and the copy in TCRdb shows in-frame clones only, minus some. The data hold 210,000 or so clones, with approximately 94% observed a single time. Study-wide results and caveats: Targeting of unmutated variant regions was reportedly seen in nearly half of spike-specific TCRs. Regions 160-218 and 743-854 held dominance among vaccine-associated CD4 TCRs, which spanned spike.

CDR1 is KGHSH and CDR2 is LQKENI in the germline V gene. The CDR3 is made up of 15 amino acids. V dropped 3 bases and J dropped 2 bases, with 11 bases sitting between them. The source is an adult in good health. The chain employs TRBV18 and TRBJ1-5; D is possibly TRBD1 (5 bases). The input for sequencing was peripheral blood, taken on day 0 of MenACWY control vaccination. This chain's CDR3 is CASSPPGGGNQPQHF. CDR3 nucleotide sequence: TGTGCCAGCTCACCCCCCGGGGGGGGCAATCAGCCCCAGCATTTT.